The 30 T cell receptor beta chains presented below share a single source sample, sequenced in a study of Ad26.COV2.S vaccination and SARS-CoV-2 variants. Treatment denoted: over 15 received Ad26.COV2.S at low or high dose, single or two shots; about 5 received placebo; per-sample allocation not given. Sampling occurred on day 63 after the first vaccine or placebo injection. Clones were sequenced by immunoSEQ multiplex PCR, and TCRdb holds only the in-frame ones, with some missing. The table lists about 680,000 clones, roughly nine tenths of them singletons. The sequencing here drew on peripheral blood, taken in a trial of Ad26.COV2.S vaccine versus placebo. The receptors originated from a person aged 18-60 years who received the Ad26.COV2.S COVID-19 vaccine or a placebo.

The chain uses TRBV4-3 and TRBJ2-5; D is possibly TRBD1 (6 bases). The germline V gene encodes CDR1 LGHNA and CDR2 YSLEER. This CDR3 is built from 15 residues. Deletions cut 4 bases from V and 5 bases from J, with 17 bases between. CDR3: CASSPAGQGYETQYF. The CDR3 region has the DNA TGCGCCAGCAGCCCAGCTGGGCAGGGGTACGAGACCCAGTACTTC.

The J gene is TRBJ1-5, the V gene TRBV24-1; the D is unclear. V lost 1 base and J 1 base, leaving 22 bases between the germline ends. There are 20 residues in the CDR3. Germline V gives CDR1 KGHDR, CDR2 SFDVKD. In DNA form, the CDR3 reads TGTGCCACCAGTGATTTAAGGGTCTGGACTCCCCAGGAGAGCAATCAGCCCCAGCATTTT. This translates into CATSDLRVWTPQESNQPQHF.

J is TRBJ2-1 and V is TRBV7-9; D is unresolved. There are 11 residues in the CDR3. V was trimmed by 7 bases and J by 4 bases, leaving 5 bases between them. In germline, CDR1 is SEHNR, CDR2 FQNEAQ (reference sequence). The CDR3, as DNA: TGTGCCAGCACTAATTACAATGAGCAGTTCTTC. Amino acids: CASTNYNEQFF.

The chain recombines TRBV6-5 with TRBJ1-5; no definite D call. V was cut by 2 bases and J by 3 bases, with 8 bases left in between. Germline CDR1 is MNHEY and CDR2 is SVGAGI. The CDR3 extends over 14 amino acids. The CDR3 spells CASSYVGPNQPQHF. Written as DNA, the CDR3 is TGTGCCAGCAGTTACGTCGGTCCCAATCAGCCCCAGCATTTT.

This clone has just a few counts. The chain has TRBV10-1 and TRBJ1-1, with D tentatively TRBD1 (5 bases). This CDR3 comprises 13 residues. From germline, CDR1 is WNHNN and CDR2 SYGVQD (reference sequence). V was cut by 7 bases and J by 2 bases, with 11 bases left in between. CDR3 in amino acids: CASKEGPNTEAFF. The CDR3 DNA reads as TGCGCCAGCAAAGAGGGGCCCAACACTGAAGCTTTCTTT.

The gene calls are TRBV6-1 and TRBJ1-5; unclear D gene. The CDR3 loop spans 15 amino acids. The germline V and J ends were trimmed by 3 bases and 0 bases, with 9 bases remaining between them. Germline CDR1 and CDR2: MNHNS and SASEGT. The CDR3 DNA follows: TGTGCCAGCAGTGACGATCTATATAGCAATCAGCCCCAGCATTTT. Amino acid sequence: CASSDDLYSNQPQHF.

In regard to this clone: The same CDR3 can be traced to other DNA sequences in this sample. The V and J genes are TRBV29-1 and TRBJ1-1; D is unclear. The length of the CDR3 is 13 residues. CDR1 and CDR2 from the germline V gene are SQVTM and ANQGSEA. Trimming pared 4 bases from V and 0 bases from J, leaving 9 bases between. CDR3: CSVAGVLNTEAFF. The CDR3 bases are TGCAGCGTTGCTGGGGTCCTGAACACTGAAGCTTTCTTT.

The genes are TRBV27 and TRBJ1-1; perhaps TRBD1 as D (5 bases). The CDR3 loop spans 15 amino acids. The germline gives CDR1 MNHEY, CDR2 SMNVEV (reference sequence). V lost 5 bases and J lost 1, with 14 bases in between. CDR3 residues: CASSLTGTENTEAFF. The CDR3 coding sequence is TGTGCCAGCAGTCTTACCGGGACGGAGAACACTGAAGCTTTCTTT.

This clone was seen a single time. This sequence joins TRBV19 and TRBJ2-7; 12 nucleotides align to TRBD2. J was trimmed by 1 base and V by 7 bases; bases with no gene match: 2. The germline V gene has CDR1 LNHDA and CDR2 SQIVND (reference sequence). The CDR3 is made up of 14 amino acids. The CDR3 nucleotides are TGTGCCAGTACGCTAGCGGGAGGGTCCTACGAGCAGTACTTC. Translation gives CASTLAGGSYEQYF.

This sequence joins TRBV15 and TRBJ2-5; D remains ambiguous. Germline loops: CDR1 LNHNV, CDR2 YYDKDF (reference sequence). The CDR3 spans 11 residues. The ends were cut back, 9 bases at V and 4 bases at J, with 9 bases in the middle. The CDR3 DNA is TGTGCCACAAGGCGTAGAGAGACCCAGTACTTC. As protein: CATRRRETQYF.

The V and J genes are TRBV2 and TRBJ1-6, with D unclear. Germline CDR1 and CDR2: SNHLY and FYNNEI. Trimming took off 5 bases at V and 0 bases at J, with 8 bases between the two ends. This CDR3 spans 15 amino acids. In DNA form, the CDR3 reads TGTGCCAGCAGTCAGGAGAGCTCCTATAATTCACCCCTCCACTTT. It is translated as CASSQESSYNSPLHF.

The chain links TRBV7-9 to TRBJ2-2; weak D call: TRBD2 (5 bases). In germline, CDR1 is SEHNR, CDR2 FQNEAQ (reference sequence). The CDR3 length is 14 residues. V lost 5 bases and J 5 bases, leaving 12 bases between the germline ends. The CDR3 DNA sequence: TGTGCCAGCAGCCTCGCCTCGGGGACCGGGGAGCTGTTTTTT. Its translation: CASSLASGTGELFF.

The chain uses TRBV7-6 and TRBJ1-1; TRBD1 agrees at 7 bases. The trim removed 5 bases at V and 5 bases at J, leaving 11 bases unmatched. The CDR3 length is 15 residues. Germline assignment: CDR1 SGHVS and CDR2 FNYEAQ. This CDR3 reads CASSQWDSLGTEAFF. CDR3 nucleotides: TGTGCCAGCAGCCAATGGGACAGCCTTGGTACTGAAGCTTTCTTT.

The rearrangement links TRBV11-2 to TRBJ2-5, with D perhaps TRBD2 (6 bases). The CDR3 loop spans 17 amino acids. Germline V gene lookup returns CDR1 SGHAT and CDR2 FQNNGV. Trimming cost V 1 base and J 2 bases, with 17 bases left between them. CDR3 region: CASSLGIAGRYQETQYF. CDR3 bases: TGTGCCAGCAGCTTAGGGATCGCGGGGAGATATCAAGAGACCCAGTACTTC.

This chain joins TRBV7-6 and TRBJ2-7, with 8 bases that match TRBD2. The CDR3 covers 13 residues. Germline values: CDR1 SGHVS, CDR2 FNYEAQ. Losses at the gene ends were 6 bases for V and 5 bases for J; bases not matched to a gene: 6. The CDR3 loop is CASRRLGGDEQYF. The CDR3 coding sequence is TGTGCCAGCAGAAGACTCGGGGGGGACGAGCAGTACTTC. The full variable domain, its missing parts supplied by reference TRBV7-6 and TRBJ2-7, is GAGVSQSPRYKVTKRGQDVALRCDPISGHVSLYWYRQALGQGPEFLTYFNYEAQQDKSGLPNDRFSAERPEGSISTLTIQRTEQRDSAMYRCASRRLGGDEQYFGPGTRLTVT.

CDR3 nucleotides: TGTGCCAGCAACCCTCTAGCCCGCAGCTCCTACAATGAGCAGTTCTTC. Encoded protein: CASNPLARSSYNEQFF. The V gene is TRBV27, the J gene TRBJ2-1; D may be TRBD2 (5 bases). This CDR3 comprises 16 residues. Deletions cut 7 bases from V and 0 bases from J, with 16 bases between. Germline CDR1 MNHEY, CDR2 SMNVEV (reference sequence).

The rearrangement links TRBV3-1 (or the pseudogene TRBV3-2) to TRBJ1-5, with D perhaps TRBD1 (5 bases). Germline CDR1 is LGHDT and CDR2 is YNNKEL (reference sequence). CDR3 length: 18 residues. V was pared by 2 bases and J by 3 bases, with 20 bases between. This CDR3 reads CASSQYPAGSALNQPQHF. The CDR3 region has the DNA TGTGCCAGCAGCCAATATCCCGCAGGGAGCGCTCTCAATCAGCCCCAGCATTTT.

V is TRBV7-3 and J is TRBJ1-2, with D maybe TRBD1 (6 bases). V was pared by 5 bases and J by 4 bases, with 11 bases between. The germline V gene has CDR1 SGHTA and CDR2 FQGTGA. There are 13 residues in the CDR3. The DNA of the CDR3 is TGTGCCAGCAGCCGACAGGACGGCTATGGCTACACCTTC. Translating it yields CASSRQDGYGYTF.

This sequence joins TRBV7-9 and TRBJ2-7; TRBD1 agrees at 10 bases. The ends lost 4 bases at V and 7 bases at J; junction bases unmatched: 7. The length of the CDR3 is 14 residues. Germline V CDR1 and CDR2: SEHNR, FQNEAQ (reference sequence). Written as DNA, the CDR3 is TGTGCCAGCAGCTCGAGGACAGGGGGTGAGGAGCAGTACTTC. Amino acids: CASSSRTGGEEQYF.

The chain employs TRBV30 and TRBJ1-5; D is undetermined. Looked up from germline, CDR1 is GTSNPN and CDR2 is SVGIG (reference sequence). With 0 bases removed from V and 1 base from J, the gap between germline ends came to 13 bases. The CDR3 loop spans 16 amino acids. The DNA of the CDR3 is TGTGCCTGGAGTGTATCATCCGCGTTGAGCAATCAGCCCCAGCATTTT. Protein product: CAWSVSSALSNQPQHF.

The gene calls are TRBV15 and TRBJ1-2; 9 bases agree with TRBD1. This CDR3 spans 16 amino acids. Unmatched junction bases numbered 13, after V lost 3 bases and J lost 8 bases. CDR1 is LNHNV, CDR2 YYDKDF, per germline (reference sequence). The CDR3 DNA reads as TGTGCCACCAGCAGTAACCCGGGACAGGGATCGGGAGGCTACACCTTC. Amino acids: CATSSNPGQGSGGYTF.

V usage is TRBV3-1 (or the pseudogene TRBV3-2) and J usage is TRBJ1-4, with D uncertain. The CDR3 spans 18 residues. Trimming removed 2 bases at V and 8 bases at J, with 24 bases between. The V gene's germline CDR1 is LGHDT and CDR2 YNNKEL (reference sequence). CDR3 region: CASSQFISPGPSGEKLFF. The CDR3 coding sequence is TGTGCCAGCAGCCAATTCATTAGCCCGGGTCCCTCCGGAGAAAAACTGTTTTTT.

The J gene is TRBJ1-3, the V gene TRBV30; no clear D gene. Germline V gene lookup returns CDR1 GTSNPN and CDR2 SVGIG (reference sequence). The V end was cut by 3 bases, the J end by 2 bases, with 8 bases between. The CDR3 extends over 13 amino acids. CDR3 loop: CAWSARAGNTIYF. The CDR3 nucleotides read TGTGCCTGGAGCGCGCGGGCTGGAAACACCATATATTTT.

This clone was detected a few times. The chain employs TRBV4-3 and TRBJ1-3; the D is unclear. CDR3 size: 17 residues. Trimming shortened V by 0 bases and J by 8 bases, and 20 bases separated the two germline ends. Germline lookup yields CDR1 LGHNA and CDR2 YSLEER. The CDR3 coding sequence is TGCGCCAGCAGCCAAGAAGCTCCCTGGGAGGGTTTGGACACCATATATTTT. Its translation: CASSQEAPWEGLDTIYF.

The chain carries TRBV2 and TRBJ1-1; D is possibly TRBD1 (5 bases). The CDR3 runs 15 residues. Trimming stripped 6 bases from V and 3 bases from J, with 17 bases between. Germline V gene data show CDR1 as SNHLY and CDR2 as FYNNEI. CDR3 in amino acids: CASRWDQVYDTEAFF. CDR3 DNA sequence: TGTGCCAGCAGGTGGGACCAGGTCTATGACACTGAAGCTTTCTTT.

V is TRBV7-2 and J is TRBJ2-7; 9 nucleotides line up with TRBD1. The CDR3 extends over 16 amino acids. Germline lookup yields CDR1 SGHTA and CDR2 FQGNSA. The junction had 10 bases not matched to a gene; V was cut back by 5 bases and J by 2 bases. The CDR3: CASSHISGTGTYEQYF. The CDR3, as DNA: TGTGCCAGCAGCCACATCTCCGGGACAGGGACCTACGAGCAGTACTTC.

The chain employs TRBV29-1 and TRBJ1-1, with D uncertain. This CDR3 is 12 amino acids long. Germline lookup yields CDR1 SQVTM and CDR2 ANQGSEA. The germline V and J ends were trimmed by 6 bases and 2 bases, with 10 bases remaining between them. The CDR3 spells CSVRTQNTEAFF. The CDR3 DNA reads TGCAGCGTGAGGACCCAAAACACTGAAGCTTTCTTT.

Written as DNA, the CDR3 is TGTGCCAGCAGTGGTACAGGGGGCTGGGATGAAAAACTGTTTTTT. This codes for CASSGTGGWDEKLFF. The chain has TRBV27 and TRBJ1-4; 9 bases match TRBD1. This CDR3 has 15 amino acids. Germline CDR1 MNHEY, CDR2 SMNVEV (reference sequence). With 5 bases clipped from V and 6 bases from J, the junction kept 7 bases outside the gene matches.

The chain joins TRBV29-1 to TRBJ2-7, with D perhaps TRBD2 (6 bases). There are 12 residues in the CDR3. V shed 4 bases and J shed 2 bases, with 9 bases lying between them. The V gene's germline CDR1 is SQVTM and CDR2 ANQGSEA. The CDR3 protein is CSVAGGTYEQYF. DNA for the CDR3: TGCAGCGTTGCCGGCGGGACCTACGAGCAGTACTTC.

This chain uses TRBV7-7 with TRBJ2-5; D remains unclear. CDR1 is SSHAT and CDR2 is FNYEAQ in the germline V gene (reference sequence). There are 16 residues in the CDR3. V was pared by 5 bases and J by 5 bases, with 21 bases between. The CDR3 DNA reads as TGTGCCAGCAGCCCAGCCTCAGGAGTTGTCCCGGAGACCCAGTACTTC. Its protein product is CASSPASGVVPETQYF. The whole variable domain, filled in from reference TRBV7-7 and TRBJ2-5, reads GAGVSQSPRYKVTKRGQDVTLRCDPISSHATLYWYQQALGQGPEFLTYFNYEAQPDKSGLPSDRFSAERPEGSISTLTIQRTEQRDSAMYRCASSPASGVVPETQYFGPGTRLLVL.